A single sample is the source of the 32 T cell receptor beta chains below, sequenced in a study of identical twins. TCRdb analysed the 5' RACE reads with MiXCR anew, one entry per CDR3 protein. This sample has 200,000 to 300,000 distinct CDR3 sequences; roughly 7% occur once, and the top ten carry 3.6%. This same sample was also taken into another study, of yellow fever vaccine responses in identical twins.

Sequencing was carried out using memory (CD45RO+) T cells sorted from blood. The receptors originated from a young woman in good health.

V usage is TRBV7-6 and J usage is TRBJ1-5, with D unclear. CDR1 and CDR2 (germline): SGHVS, FNYEAQ. The CDR3 contains 13 residues. The V gene lost 8 bases and the J gene lost 4 bases, with 12 bases spanning the gap. The DNA for the CDR3 is TGTGCCAGCGCACCTCAGGAAAATCAGCCCCAGCATTTT. Protein sequence: CASAPQENQPQHF.

The V and J genes are TRBV3-1 and TRBJ2-1, with unresolved D. The CDR3 loop spans 12 amino acids. The V and J ends lost 6 bases and 4 bases respectively, with 7 bases between them. Looked up from germline, CDR1 is LGHDT and CDR2 is YNNKEL (reference sequence). The CDR3 sequence is CASSRLYNEQFF. CDR3 sequence (DNA): TGTGCCAGCAGTCGCCTGTACAATGAGCAGTTCTTC.

The V gene is TRBV7-2, the J gene TRBJ1-3, with D possibly being TRBD1 (6 bases). V lost 5 bases and J lost 1, with 15 bases in between. This CDR3 has 16 amino acids. The germline gives CDR1 SGHTA, CDR2 FQGNSA. As DNA, the CDR3 is TGTGCCAGCAGCGCCCAACCCGGACAGTCTGGAAACACCATATATTTT. It yields the protein CASSAQPGQSGNTIYF.

The chain joins TRBV5-5 to TRBJ1-5; D perhaps matches TRBD1 (5 bases). The CDR3 has 13 amino acids. The germline V gene has CDR1 SGHKS and CDR2 YYEKEE (reference sequence). The V and J ends lost 4 bases and 15 bases respectively, with 20 bases between them. The CDR3, as DNA: TGTGCCAGCAGCCCGACCCGAACAGGAGAACGGCATTTT. Amino acids: CASSPTRTGERHF.

This clonotype has at least ten counts. The CDR3 nucleotides read TGCGCCAGCATGTATTCCATGGACACTGAAGCTTTCTTT. Its protein is CASMYSMDTEAFF. The rearrangement links TRBV5-1 to TRBJ1-1, with D unclear. The CDR3 contains 13 residues. Trimming took 6 bases from V and 3 from J, leaving 12 bases between them. Germline CDR1 reads SGHRS; CDR2 reads YFSETQ. Drawing the rest from reference TRBV5-1 and TRBJ1-1, the complete variable domain is KAGVTQTPRYLIKTRGQQVTLSCSPISGHRSVSWYQQTPGQGLQFLFEYFSETQRNKGNFPGRFSGRQFSNSRSEMNVSTLELGDSALYLCASMYSMDTEAFFGQGTRLTVV.

The V and J genes are TRBV9 and TRBJ2-2; 8 nucleotides match TRBD2. The CDR3 is 17 residues long. Germline CDR1 SGDLS, CDR2 YYNGEE. Trimming cost V 3 bases and J 3 bases; bases outside gene matches: 10. CDR3 sequence reads: CASSALLERGYTGELFF. CDR3 coding DNA: TGTGCCAGCAGCGCCCTCCTGGAGCGGGGGTACACCGGGGAGCTGTTTTTT.

This sequence joins TRBV3-1 and TRBJ2-2; D might be TRBD1 (6 bases). Germline lookup yields CDR1 LGHDT and CDR2 YNNKEL (reference sequence). This CDR3 has 16 amino acids. V was shortened by 4 bases and J by 4 bases, with 16 bases between the two germline ends. CDR3 loop: CASSRQQGGGTGELFF. CDR3 DNA sequence: TGTGCCAGCAGCCGACAACAGGGCGGCGGCACCGGGGAGCTGTTTTTT.

This clonotype was observed a handful of times. The V call is TRBV2, the J call TRBJ2-7; possible D gene TRBD1, 6 bases. Trimming removed 8 bases at V and 3 bases at J, with 20 bases between. Germline CDR1 is SNHLY and CDR2 is FYNNEI. The CDR3 sequence is 15 residues long. CDR3: CASVNRGRGVYEQYF. The CDR3 nucleotides read TGTGCCAGCGTTAATAGAGGCAGGGGAGTCTACGAGCAGTACTTC.

This chain connects TRBV7-9 to TRBJ2-1; 10 bases are shared with TRBD1. This CDR3 has 16 residues. With V trimmed by 0 bases and J by 4 bases, 3 bases remained unmatched. The germline V gene has CDR1 SEHNR and CDR2 FQNEAQ (reference sequence). The CDR3: CASSLAWTGGYNEQFF. The CDR3 DNA is TGTGCCAGCAGCTTAGCGTGGACAGGGGGTTACAATGAGCAGTTCTTC.

The chain joins TRBV12-3 or TRBV12-4 to TRBJ1-5; D unclear. This CDR3 has 14 residues. V lost 7 bases, J lost 0 bases, and 10 bases lay in between. CDR3 loop: CASTTLLSNQPQHF. CDR3 DNA: TGTGCCAGCACGACACTTCTTAGCAATCAGCCCCAGCATTTT.

This clonotype was observed at least ten times. The rearrangement links TRBV5-1 to TRBJ1-2; 7 bases match TRBD1. CDR1 and CDR2 from the germline V gene are SGHRS and YFSETQ. Trimming removed 3 bases from V and 9 bases from J; junction bases left unmatched: 11. The CDR3 is made up of 14 amino acids. The CDR3 region has the DNA TGCGCCAGCAGCTCAATGACAGGGTACGAAAGCTACACCTTC. Translating it yields CASSSMTGYESYTF.

The J gene is TRBJ2-4, the V gene TRBV11-2; possible D gene TRBD1, 6 bases. CDR1 is SGHAT and CDR2 is FQNNGV in the germline V gene. The CDR3 length is 16 residues. V was cut by 6 bases and J by 5 bases, with 20 bases left in between. The CDR3 is CASRHGGNRAQNIQYF. Written as DNA, the CDR3 is TGTGCCAGCAGACATGGGGGCAACAGGGCTCAAAACATTCAGTACTTC.

This chain connects TRBV20-1 to TRBJ1-5; D is unclear. The CDR3 contains 13 residues. Germline loops: CDR1 DFQATT, CDR2 SNEGSKA (reference sequence). V was cut by 4 bases and J by 3 bases, with 10 bases left in between. The CDR3 DNA reads TGCAGTGCTATTGGGGTCGTCAATCAGCCCCAGCATTTT. As protein: CSAIGVVNQPQHF.

In this sample, this clonotype turned up a few times. The rearrangement joins TRBV7-8 to TRBJ2-1; 7 bases align to TRBD1. CDR3 length: 15 amino acids. V gave up 5 bases and J gave up 6 bases; unmatched junction bases: 10. Germline lookup yields CDR1 SGHVS and CDR2 FQNEAQ. CDR3 protein: CASSGYRGPINEQFF. For the CDR3, the DNA is TGTGCCAGCAGCGGATACAGGGGCCCCATCAATGAGCAGTTCTTC.

CDR3 region: CASSVASLVTDTQYF. The DNA of the CDR3 is TGTGCCAGCAGCGTTGCGTCCCTAGTGACAGATACGCAGTATTTT. The gene calls are TRBV9 and TRBJ2-3; D call uncertain. There are 15 residues in the CDR3. In germline, CDR1 is SGDLS, CDR2 YYNGEE. V shed 2 bases and J shed 3 bases, with 13 bases lying between them.

This clonotype has at least ten counts. V usage is TRBV3-1 and J usage is TRBJ2-1; the match to TRBD1 covers 10 bases. V gave up 3 bases and J gave up 1 base; unmatched junction bases: 9. Germline V gene lookup returns CDR1 LGHDT and CDR2 YNNKEL (reference sequence). The CDR3 is made up of 18 amino acids. CDR3 DNA sequence: TGTGCCAGCAGCCATTCCCGGGACAGGGGCCCTTCCTACAATGAGCAGTTCTTC. It yields the protein CASSHSRDRGPSYNEQFF.

This clonotype came up a few times. The chain carries TRBV20-1 and TRBJ2-3, with 8 bases that match TRBD2. Germline CDR1 reads DFQATT; CDR2 reads SNEGSKA (reference sequence). J gave up 2 bases and V 0 bases, and 10 bases lay outside the gene matches. CDR3 length: 17 residues. In DNA, the CDR3 is TGCAGTGCTAGAGATAGTTCGGGCGGGGGGCCCACAGATACGCAGTATTTT. Protein sequence: CSARDSSGGGPTDTQYF.

The genes are TRBV5-5 and TRBJ1-2; D is unresolved. The germline gives CDR1 SGHKS, CDR2 YYEKEE (reference sequence). The CDR3 has 15 residues. The ends were cut back, 0 bases at V and 8 bases at J, with 17 bases in the middle. The CDR3 bases are TGTGCCAGCAGCTTGGTGGAGAGCCGGCCTGCGGGCTACACCTTC. Protein: CASSLVESRPAGYTF.

This clonotype showed up many times. The CDR3 end shows no conserved phenylalanine or tryptophan, and so a read error is likely. The DNA is omitted, as the CDR3 cannot be located on it reliably, and the CDR3 follows TCRdb's listing. The chain recombines TRBV29-1 with TRBJ2-3; TRBD1 was called by the table and not checked on the DNA. The V gene's germline CDR1 is SQVTM and CDR2 ANQGSEA. A total of 9 residues make up the CDR3, ends included. Here the CDR3 reads CSVDEGQVG.

A few counts support this clonotype. Here the CDR3 reads CASSERVGGGTGELFF. For the CDR3, the DNA is TGTGCCAGCAGTGAAAGAGTTGGAGGGGGTACCGGGGAGCTGTTTTTT. The V gene is TRBV6-4, the J gene TRBJ2-2; D possibly uses TRBD1 or TRBD2 (6 bases each). V was clipped by 3 bases and J by 5 bases, with 16 bases between them. The CDR3 is 16 residues long. Germline-derived CDR1 and CDR2 are MRHNA and SNTAGT.

The chain recombines TRBV20-1 with TRBJ2-1; the match to TRBD2 covers 9 bases. The trim removed 4 bases at V and 8 bases at J, leaving 12 bases unmatched. This CDR3 has 15 residues. Germline values: CDR1 DFQATT, CDR2 SNEGSKA (reference sequence). The CDR3, as DNA: TGCAGTGCTAATCGACTAGCGGCGAGTCAGGATGAGCAGTTCTTC. Encoded protein: CSANRLAASQDEQFF.

This clonotype came up many times. For the CDR3, the DNA is TGTGCCAGCAGCCAAGGAACCGGGGGGGAGCAGTACTTC. Its protein is CASSQGTGGEQYF. The V and J genes are TRBV3-1 and TRBJ2-7; TRBD2 matches at 7 bases. This CDR3 contains 13 residues. Germline CDR1 reads LGHDT; CDR2 reads YNNKEL (reference sequence). V dropped 1 base and J dropped 7; count of bases not matched to a gene: 4.

This clonotype has only a few counts. This sequence joins TRBV18 and TRBJ1-4; D gene uncertain. CDR3 size: 13 residues. The germline V and J ends were trimmed by 6 bases and 6 bases, with 11 bases remaining between them. In germline, CDR1 is KGHSH, CDR2 LQKENI. CDR3 DNA: TGTGCCAGCTCCCAAAGCCCGGATGAAAAACTGTTTTTT. Protein product: CASSQSPDEKLFF.

The table lists this clonotype with a few counts. The gene calls are TRBV28 and TRBJ2-7; 11 nucleotides line up with TRBD1. CDR1 and CDR2 (germline): MDHEN, SYDVKM. The CDR3 extends over 13 amino acids. Losses at the gene ends were 7 bases for V and 7 bases for J; bases not matched to a gene: 6. The CDR3, as DNA: TGTGCCAGCATTAGGACAGGGGGCGGGGAGCAGTACTTC. It translates to CASIRTGGGEQYF.

This chain connects TRBV5-6 to TRBJ2-5; no reliable D call. CDR3 length equals 15 residues. Trimming took 4 bases from V and 4 from J, leaving 17 bases between them. Germline V gene data show CDR1 as SGHDT and CDR2 as YYEEEE. Written as DNA, the CDR3 is TGTGCCAGCAGCGAGATGACGGCGGCGGCAGAGACCCAGTACTTC. Its translation: CASSEMTAAAETQYF.

This chain connects TRBV6-1 to TRBJ1-1; 8 nucleotides agree with TRBD1. The germline gives CDR1 MNHNS, CDR2 SASEGT. The J segment lost 0 bases and the V segment lost 5 bases, leaving 8 bases of the junction unmatched. The CDR3 length is 16 residues. Written as DNA, the CDR3 is TGTGCCAGCAGTCAGGGACAGGCACCAGTGAACACTGAAGCTTTCTTT. Its protein is CASSQGQAPVNTEAFF.

This clonotype was observed at least ten times. The J gene is TRBJ2-7, the V gene TRBV12-3 or TRBV12-4; D might be TRBD1 (6 bases). V dropped 6 bases and J dropped 1 base, with 13 bases sitting between them. CDR3 length: 14 amino acids. The CDR3 is CASRNLGQSYEQYF. The CDR3 nucleotides read TGTGCCAGCAGGAACCTCGGACAGTCCTACGAGCAGTACTTC.

This clonotype occurred a few times. The chain has TRBV7-9 and TRBJ2-5; D possibly matches TRBD1 or TRBD2 (5 bases each). V lost 6 bases, J lost 3 bases, and 14 bases lay in between. The germline V gene encodes CDR1 SEHNR and CDR2 FQNEAQ (reference sequence). This CDR3 is built from 14 residues. In nucleotides, the CDR3 is TGTGCCAGCAGACTCCAGGGAGAGAAAGAGACCCAGTACTTC. Protein sequence: CASRLQGEKETQYF.

This clonotype was detected only a few times. The V and J genes are TRBV7-8 and TRBJ2-4; D is undetermined. The CDR3 totals 18 residues. Germline V gene lookup returns CDR1 SGHVS and CDR2 FQNEAQ. V shed 5 bases and J shed 1 base, with 21 bases lying between them. The CDR3 coding sequence is TGTGCCAGCAGCCCCAAATCAGTAGGCCTTCTTGCCAAAAACATTCAGTACTTC. Translated: CASSPKSVGLLAKNIQYF. Based on the CDR3 plus reference TRBV7-8 and TRBJ2-4, the full variable domain is GAGVSQSPRYKVAKRGQDVALRCDPISGHVSLFWYQQALGQGPEFLTYFQNEAQLDKSGLPSDRFFAERPEGSVSTLKIQRTQQEDSAVYLCASSPKSVGLLAKNIQYFGAGTRLSVL.

CDR3 nucleotide sequence: TGTGCCAGCAGCCAAGCGACTAGCGGGAGCTCCTACGAGCAGTACTTC. It translates to CASSQATSGSSYEQYF. The chain is built from TRBV14 and TRBJ2-7, with TRBD2 matching 12 bases. This CDR3 comprises 16 residues. V trimming: 1 base; J trimming: 0 bases; junction bases outside the gene matches: 1. Germline V gene data show CDR1 as SGHDN and CDR2 as FVKESK.

This clonotype is termed medium-sized. The genes are TRBV29-1 and TRBJ2-1; 12 bases agree with TRBD2. V was clipped by 5 bases and J by 5 bases; unmatched bases: 7. The germline CDR1 and CDR2 sequences are SQVTM and ANQGSEA. This CDR3 spans 15 amino acids. In DNA, the CDR3 is TGCAGCGTTCTTAACCTAGCGGGAGGGAACAATGAGCAGTTCTTC. As protein: CSVLNLAGGNNEQFF.

This clonotype appeared a few times. The rearrangement uses TRBV27 and TRBJ2-3; tentative D call: TRBD1 (5 bases). CDR1 MNHEY and CDR2 SMNVEV come from the germline V gene (reference sequence). Trimming took off 6 bases at V and 7 bases at J, with 8 bases between the two ends. The CDR3 has 11 residues. The CDR3 region is CASSLGHTQYF. The CDR3 nucleotides are TGTGCCAGCAGCCTGGGGCATACGCAGTATTTT.